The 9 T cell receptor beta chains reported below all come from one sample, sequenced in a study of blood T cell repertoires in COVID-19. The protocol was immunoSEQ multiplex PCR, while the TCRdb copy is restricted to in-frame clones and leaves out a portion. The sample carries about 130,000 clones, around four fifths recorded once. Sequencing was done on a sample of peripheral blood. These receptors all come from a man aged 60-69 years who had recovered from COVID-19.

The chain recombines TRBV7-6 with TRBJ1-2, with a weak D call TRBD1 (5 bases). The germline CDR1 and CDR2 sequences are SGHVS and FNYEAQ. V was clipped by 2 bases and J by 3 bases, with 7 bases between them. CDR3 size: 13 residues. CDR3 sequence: CASSLQGYYGYTF. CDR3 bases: TGTGCCAGCAGCTTACAGGGCTACTATGGCTACACCTTC. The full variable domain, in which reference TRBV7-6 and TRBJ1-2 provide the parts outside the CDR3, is GAGVSQSPRYKVTKRGQDVALRCDPISGHVSLYWYRQALGQGPEFLTYFNYEAQQDKSGLPNDRFSAERPEGSISTLTIQRTEQRDSAMYRCASSLQGYYGYTFGSGTRLTVV.

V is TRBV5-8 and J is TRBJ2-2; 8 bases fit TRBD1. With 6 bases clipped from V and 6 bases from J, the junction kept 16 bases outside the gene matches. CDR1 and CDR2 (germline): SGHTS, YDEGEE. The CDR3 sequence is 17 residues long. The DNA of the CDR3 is TGTGCCAGCATCCGGACTCGACAGGGGTTTCCTCCCGGGGAGCTGTTTTTT. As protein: CASIRTRQGFPPGELFF. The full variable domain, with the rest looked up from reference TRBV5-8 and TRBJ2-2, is EAGVTQSPTHLIKTRGQQATLRCSPISGHTSVYWYQQALGLGLQFLLWYDEGEERNRGNFPPRFSGRQFPNYSSELNVNALELEDSALYLCASIRTRQGFPPGELFFGEGSRLTVL.

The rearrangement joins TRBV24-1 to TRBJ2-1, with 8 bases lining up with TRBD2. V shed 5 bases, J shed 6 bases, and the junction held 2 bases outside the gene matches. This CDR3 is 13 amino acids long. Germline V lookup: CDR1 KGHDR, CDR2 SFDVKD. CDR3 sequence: CATSGLAGNEQFF. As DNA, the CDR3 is TGTGCCACCAGTGGGCTAGCGGGCAATGAGCAGTTCTTC.

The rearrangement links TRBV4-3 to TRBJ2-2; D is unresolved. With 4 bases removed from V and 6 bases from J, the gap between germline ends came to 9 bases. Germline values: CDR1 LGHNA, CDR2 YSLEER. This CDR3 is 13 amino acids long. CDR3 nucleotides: TGCGCCAGCAGCCGAGACACGGCCGGGGAGCTGTTTTTT. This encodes CASSRDTAGELFF.

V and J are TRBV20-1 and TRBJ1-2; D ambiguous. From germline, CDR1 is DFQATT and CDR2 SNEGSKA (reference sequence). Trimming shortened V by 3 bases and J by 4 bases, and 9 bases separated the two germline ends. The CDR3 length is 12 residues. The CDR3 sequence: CSASALSYGYTF. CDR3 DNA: TGCAGTGCTAGTGCCCTCAGCTATGGCTACACCTTC.

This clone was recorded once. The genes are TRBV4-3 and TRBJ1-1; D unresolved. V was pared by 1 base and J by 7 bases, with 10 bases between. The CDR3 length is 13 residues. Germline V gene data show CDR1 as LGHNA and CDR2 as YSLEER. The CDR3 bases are TGCGCCAGCAGCCAAGCTGGCGGCCGTGAAGCTTTCTTT. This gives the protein CASSQAGGREAFF.

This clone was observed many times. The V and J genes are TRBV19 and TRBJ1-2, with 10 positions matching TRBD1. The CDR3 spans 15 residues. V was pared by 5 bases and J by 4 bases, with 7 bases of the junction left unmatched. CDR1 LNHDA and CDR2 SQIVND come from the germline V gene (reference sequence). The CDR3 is CASSLGTGVGYGYTF. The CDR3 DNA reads TGTGCCAGTAGTCTCGGGACAGGGGTAGGCTATGGCTACACCTTC.

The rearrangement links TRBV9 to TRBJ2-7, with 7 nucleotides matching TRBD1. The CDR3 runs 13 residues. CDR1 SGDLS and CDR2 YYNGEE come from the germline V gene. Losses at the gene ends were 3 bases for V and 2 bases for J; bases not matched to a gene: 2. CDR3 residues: CASSGTGAYEQYF. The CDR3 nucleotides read TGTGCCAGCAGCGGAACAGGGGCCTACGAGCAGTACTTC.

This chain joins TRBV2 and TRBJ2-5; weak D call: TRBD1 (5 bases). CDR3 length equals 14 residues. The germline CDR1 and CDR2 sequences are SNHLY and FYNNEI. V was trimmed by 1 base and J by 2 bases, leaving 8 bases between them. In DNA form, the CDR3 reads TGTGCCAGCAGTGAAGAAAGGGGTCAAGAGACCCAGTACTTC. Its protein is CASSEERGQETQYF.